This record covers a single TCR beta chain. This record comes from a study of spatial heterogeneity in lung cancer. The CDR3 loop spans 12 amino acids. Trimming stripped 1 base from V and 10 bases from J, with 9 bases between. The germline gives CDR1 KGHSH, CDR2 LQKENI. Specified time point: sample taken at primary tumor resection. Extraction of whole RNA from tumor, nontumor lung or frozen PBMC preceded unsorted sequencing. TCRdb itself ran the 5' RACE reads through MiXCR, one entry per CDR3 protein. In the table there are some 87,000 distinct CDR3 sequences, around 9% of which are singletons. This chain joins TRBV18 and TRBJ2-3; D is perhaps TRBD1 or TRBD2 (5 bases each). The source material was PBMCs, sampled at surgery. This TCR was sampled from a male donor with early-stage non-small cell lung cancer. CDR3 bases: TGTGCCAGCTCACCACGGGACGACTCGCAGTATTTT. Its translation: CASSPRDDSQYF.